This is a list of T cell receptor beta chains from one sample in a study of T cell repertoires in ileal Crohn's disease. Assay used: immunoSEQ multiplex PCR; TCRdb lists only in-frame clones, some missing. The table records roughly 13,000 clones, around 85% of them present only once. The sequencing sample was made of ileal tissue. The receptors were sampled from an adult with Crohn's disease. CDR3s include the opening cysteine and the closing phenylalanine or tryptophan. The D gene is left open where the match is weak. The listing skips clone size in some rows; elsewhere it reads once, few, many or a size class.

j_gene | v_gene | abundance | d_gene | CDR3aa | CDR3nt
TRBJ1-2 | TRBV7-9 | medium-sized | . | CASSSSGTNYGYTF | TGTGCCAGCAGCTCCTCCGGGACGAACTATGGCTACACCTTC
TRBJ1-2 | TRBV5-1 | . | TRBD1 | CASSLDGQGYGYTF | TGCGCCAGCAGCTTGGATGGACAGGGGTACGGCTACACCTTC
TRBJ2-2 | TRBV11-2 | . | . | CASSQNERTNTGELFF | TGTGCCAGCAGCCAAAATGAACGGACGAACACCGGGGAGCTGTTTTTT
TRBJ1-1 | TRBV6-1 | . | . | CASCSGDNTEAFF | TGTGCCAGCTGTTCAGGGGACAACACTGAAGCTTTCTTT
TRBJ1-2 | TRBV30 | . | . | CAWSVRDKRGYTF | TGTGCCTGGAGTGTACGGGACAAAAGAGGCTACACCTTC
TRBJ2-7 | TRBV10-3 | once | TRBD1 | CAISGNRGGYEQYF | TGTGCCATCAGTGGAAACAGGGGTGGCTACGAGCAGTACTTC
TRBJ1-2 | TRBV9 | . | . | CASSVTGGGLNYGYTF | TGTGCCAGCAGCGTAACAGGTGGGGGCCTGAACTATGGCTACACCTTC
TRBJ1-1 | TRBV19 | . | . | CASSIHRERGTEAFF | TGTGCCAGTAGTATCCACAGGGAGAGAGGCACTGAAGCTTTCTTT
TRBJ1-4 | TRBV19 | . | TRBD1 | CASSPGQGRSTNEKLFF | TGTGCCAGTAGTCCCGGACAGGGGAGGTCGACTAATGAAAAACTGTTTTTT
TRBJ1-5 | TRBV6-1 | once | . | CASSEPVRRGGRGVNQPQHF | TGTGCCAGCAGCGAACCAGTCAGGAGGGGAGGACGGGGGGTTAATCAGCCCCAGCATTTT
TRBJ2-7 | TRBV7-9 | once | TRBD1 | CASRKGQGIYEQYF | TGTGCCAGCAGAAAAGGACAGGGGATTTACGAGCAGTACTTC
TRBJ2-7 | TRBV12-5 | . | . | CASGLVVRGYYEQYF | TGTGCTAGTGGTTTGGTAGTCCGGGGCTACTACGAGCAGTACTTC
TRBJ1-1 | TRBV5-1 | . | TRBD1 | CASSLGDRGGTEAFF | TGCGCCAGCAGCTTGGGGGACAGGGGTGGCACTGAAGCTTTCTTT
TRBJ1-6 | TRBV11-1 | once | TRBD1 | CASSSGTGGSNSPLHF | TGTGCCAGCAGCTCCGGGACAGGGGGGTCGAATTCACCCCTCCACTTT
TRBJ1-1 | TRBV6-5 | . | . | CASSYSIGAEAFF | TGTGCCAGCAGTTACTCGATCGGCGCTGAAGCTTTCTTT
TRBJ1-5 | TRBV29-1 | . | TRBD1 | CRGQGGQPQHF | TGCAGGGGACAGGGTGGACAGCCCCAGCATTTT
TRBJ1-5 | TRBV28 | . | . | CASSYGAIGHRNQPQHF | TGTGCCAGCAGCTACGGAGCCATAGGACACCGCAATCAGCCCCAGCATTTT
TRBJ1-5 | TRBV7-6 | . | . | CASSLGTQAPLNQPQHF | TGTGCCAGCAGCTTAGGGACTCAAGCCCCCCTCAATCAGCCCCAGCATTTT
TRBJ2-2 | TRBV5-1 | . | TRBD1 | CASSLGLQGVSNTGELFF | TGCGCCAGCAGCTTGGGATTACAGGGGGTCTCAAACACCGGGGAGCTGTTTTTT
TRBJ1-4 | TRBV6-1 | . | TRBD1 | CASSTGGEKLFF | TGTGCCAGCAGTACAGGGGGTGAAAAACTGTTTTTT
TRBJ1-1 | TRBV5-1 | . | TRBD1 | CASSRTDRGSEAFF | TGCGCCAGCAGCCGAACGGACAGGGGTAGTGAAGCTTTCTTT
TRBJ1-4 | TRBV10-3 | . | TRBD1 | CATRTGAFSEKLFF | TGTGCCACGAGAACAGGGGCCTTTAGTGAAAAACTGTTTTTT
TRBJ1-2 | TRBV7-8 | . | . | CASSYGAGYGYTF | TGTGCCAGCAGCTATGGGGCGGGCTATGGCTACACCTTC
TRBJ1-5 | TRBV2 | few | . | CASSSGPAGRTQHF | TGTGCCAGCAGTAGTGGCCCAGCCGGTCGGACCCAGCATTTT
TRBJ1-1 | TRBV30 | . | . | CAWRRGLENTEAFF | TGTGCCTGGAGGAGGGGATTAGAGAACACTGAAGCTTTCTTT
TRBJ2-5 | TRBV10-1 | . | . | CASSPQREETQYF | TGCGCCAGCAGTCCTCAACGAGAGGAGACCCAGTACTTC
TRBJ2-5 | TRBV2 | . | . | CASRSFRSQETQYF | TGTGCCAGCAGGTCGTTCAGGAGTCAAGAGACCCAGTACTTC
TRBJ1-5 | TRBV2 | . | . | CASGRTDSNQPQHF | TGTGCCAGCGGGCGTACAGATAGCAATCAGCCCCAGCATTTT
TRBJ2-7 | TRBV29-1 | . | TRBD1 | CSVKGQYSYEQYF | TGCAGCGTTAAGGGACAGTACTCCTACGAGCAGTACTTC
TRBJ2-6 | TRBV7-9 | . | . | CASSLPPPDNVLTF | TGTGCCAGCAGCTTACCGCCCCCCGACAACGTCCTGACTTTC
TRBJ1-1 | TRBV27 | . | TRBD1 | CASSSPRGQGLNTEAFF | TGTGCCAGCAGTTCCCCGCGAGGACAGGGTTTGAACACTGAAGCTTTCTTT
TRBJ2-2 | TRBV18 | . | . | CASSGYGNQNTGELFF | TGTGCCAGCTCGGGGTACGGAAACCAAAACACCGGGGAGCTGTTTTTT
TRBJ1-1 | TRBV9 | . | . | CASSVEGAGRAFF | TGTGCCAGCAGCGTAGAAGGGGCAGGACGAGCTTTCTTT
TRBJ2-3 | TRBV4-1 | . | TRBD2 | CASSQDPAGGLDTQYF | TGCGCCAGCAGCCAAGACCCAGCGGGGGGGTTAGATACGCAGTATTTT
TRBJ2-7 | TRBV10-2 | . | TRBD2 | CASKERGVLYEQYF | TGCGCCAGCAAAGAGCGGGGGGTCCTCTACGAGCAGTACTTC
TRBJ1-6 | TRBV14 | . | TRBD1 | CASSLGQGPNSPLHF | TGTGCCAGCAGCCTCGGACAGGGGCCCAATTCACCCCTCCACTTT
TRBJ2-7 | TRBV6-1 | . | . | CASSATGTSYEQYF | TGTGCCAGCAGTGCCACAGGGACTTCCTACGAGCAGTACTTC
TRBJ2-2 | TRBV5-4 | . | . | CASSRDYANTGELFF | TGTGCCAGCTCCAGAGACTACGCGAACACCGGGGAGCTGTTTTTT
TRBJ1-1 | TRBV9 | medium-sized | TRBD1 | CASSLQGGEAFF | TGTGCCAGCAGCCTTCAGGGGGGTGAAGCTTTCTTT
TRBJ1-6 | TRBV6-6 | . | TRBD1 | CASRQDRGLYNSPLHF | TGTGCCAGCAGACAGGACAGGGGGCTGTATAATTCACCCCTCCACTTT
TRBJ1-1 | TRBV2 | . | TRBD1 | CASIWDRGDTEAFF | TGTGCCAGCATATGGGACAGGGGGGACACTGAAGCTTTCTTT
TRBJ2-7 | TRBV27 | . | TRBD1 | CASGTGIHEQYF | TGTGCCAGTGGGACAGGGATCCACGAGCAGTACTTC
TRBJ1-1 | TRBV29-1 | few | . | CSGTRGKNTEAFF | TGCAGCGGAACCAGGGGCAAGAACACTGAAGCTTTCTTT
TRBJ1-2 | TRBV4-1 | . | . | CASSQGSQEEYGYTF | TGCGCCAGCAGCCAAGGATCCCAGGAGGAGTATGGCTACACCTTC
TRBJ1-2 | TRBV7-9 | . | TRBD1 | CASSLTGGGYTF | TGTGCCAGCAGCTTGACAGGGGGTGGCTACACCTTC
TRBJ1-1 | TRBV18 | . | . | CASSPGNTEAFF | TGTGCCAGCTCACCGGGCAACACTGAAGCTTTCTTT
TRBJ2-2 | TRBV10-1 | . | . | CASSDSRANTGELFF | TGCGCCAGCAGTGATAGCCGAGCGAACACCGGGGAGCTGTTTTTT
TRBJ1-2 | TRBV7-9 | . | . | CASSLSGTNYGYTF | TGTGCCAGCAGCTTAAGCGGAACTAACTATGGCTACACCTTC
TRBJ2-5 | TRBV6-5 | . | . | CASSSPGLETQYF | TGTGCCAGCAGTTCGCCGGGGTTAGAGACCCAGTACTTC
TRBJ1-1 | TRBV7-6 | . | . | CASSLGRGGNTEAFF | TGTGCCAGCAGTCTAGGACGGGGGGGAAACACTGAAGCTTTCTTT
TRBJ1-1 | TRBV5-1 | . | . | CASSWQPNTEAFF | TGCGCCAGCAGCTGGCAGCCGAACACTGAAGCTTTCTTT
TRBJ2-7 | TRBV7-9 | . | . | CASSQGPGRSYEQYF | TGTGCCAGCAGCCAGGGCCCGGGACGGTCCTACGAGCAGTACTTC
TRBJ1-2 | TRBV6-8 | few | TRBD1 | CAGQGPYTF | TGTGCCGGACAGGGACCCTACACCTTC
TRBJ2-1 | TRBV2 | . | . | CARHDRISSYNEQFF | TGTGCCAGACATGACAGGATTAGCTCCTACAATGAGCAGTTCTTC